The 21 T cell receptor beta chains presented below share a single source sample, sequenced in a study of blood T cell repertoires in COVID-19. Using immunoSEQ multiplex PCR, the repertoire was profiled, and TCRdb retains in-frame clones only, with some absent. The sample holds some 250,000 clones, approximately 86% seen once. The source material was peripheral blood. These receptor sequences come from a young woman who had recovered from COVID-19.

A few counts support this clone. V is TRBV11-2 and J is TRBJ1-1; no clear D. Germline V lookup: CDR1 SGHAT, CDR2 FQNNGV. Between the trimmed V and J ends, which lost 1 base and 1 base, there was a span of 10 bases. This CDR3 is built from 15 residues. The CDR3 loop is CASSLGPGTNTEAFF. The CDR3 region has the DNA TGTGCCAGCAGCTTAGGTCCGGGAACGAACACTGAAGCTTTCTTT.

This rearrangement joins TRBV5-4 to TRBJ1-2; the D gene is possibly TRBD1 (6 bases). The CDR3 runs 13 residues. Per germline, CDR1 SGHNT and CDR2 YYREEE (reference sequence). V was shortened by 1 base and J by 7 bases, with 11 bases between the two germline ends. CDR3 amino acids: CASSLNRERGYTF. The CDR3 DNA reads as TGTGCCAGCAGCTTGAACAGGGAGCGTGGCTACACCTTC.

The J gene is TRBJ2-1, the V gene TRBV6-1, with a weak D call TRBD2 (5 bases). The CDR3 consists of 16 residues. Germline CDR1 and CDR2: MNHNS and SASEGT. Trimming took off 2 bases at V and 9 bases at J, with 20 bases between the two ends. The CDR3 DNA is TGTGCCAGCAGTGAAAACCGGGCCGCCTTAGAGGGTGAGCAGTTCTTC. It encodes CASSENRAALEGEQFF.

The chain employs TRBV6-5 and TRBJ1-2, with D tentatively TRBD1 (5 bases). Germline lookup yields CDR1 MNHEY and CDR2 SVGAGI. The CDR3 extends over 16 amino acids. Trimming cost V 4 bases and J 5 bases, with 20 bases left between them. CDR3 bases: TGTGCCAGCAGTTCACCAGCCTACAGGCCTTTGTATGGCTACACCTTC. Its protein is CASSSPAYRPLYGYTF.

The V and J genes are TRBV27 and TRBJ2-7; 8 bases fit TRBD1. Germline lookup yields CDR1 MNHEY and CDR2 SMNVEV (reference sequence). The CDR3 runs 16 residues. Trimming removed 7 bases from V and 6 bases from J; junction bases left unmatched: 17. The CDR3 region is CASKKAGATGGSEQYF. CDR3 sequence (DNA): TGTGCCAGCAAGAAAGCCGGGGCCACAGGGGGGAGCGAGCAGTACTTC.

This chain uses TRBV18 with TRBJ2-1, with a tentative D call TRBD2 (6 bases). V gave up 0 bases and J gave up 5 bases, with 11 bases separating them. The CDR3 covers 15 residues. Germline values: CDR1 KGHSH, CDR2 LQKENI. This CDR3 reads CASSPPGGKNNEQFF. As DNA, the CDR3 is TGTGCCAGCTCACCACCGGGGGGAAAGAACAATGAGCAGTTCTTC.

This rearrangement joins TRBV4-1 to TRBJ1-1, with D unresolved. Trimming removed 0 bases at V and 8 bases at J, with 10 bases between. CDR1 is MGHRA and CDR2 is YSYEKL in the germline V gene. The CDR3 loop spans 13 amino acids. The CDR3 bases are TGCGCCAGCAGCCAAGATTATTTCCGGGAAGCTTTCTTT. It translates to CASSQDYFREAFF.

The V and J genes are TRBV19 and TRBJ2-1; 10 bases line up with TRBD2. Germline V gene data show CDR1 as LNHDA and CDR2 as SQIVND (reference sequence). The CDR3 is 15 amino acids. V trimming: 3 bases; J trimming: 5 bases; junction bases outside the gene matches: 4. CDR3 sequence: CASSILAGVNNEQFF. In nucleotides, the CDR3 is TGTGCCAGTAGTATTCTAGCGGGGGTCAACAATGAGCAGTTCTTC.

The V call is TRBV27, the J call TRBJ2-3; tentatively, D is TRBD1 (6 bases). The V gene's germline CDR1 is MNHEY and CDR2 SMNVEV (reference sequence). The V end lost 8 bases, the J end lost 2 bases, and 17 bases lay between the germline ends. There are 15 residues in the CDR3. The CDR3 DNA is TGTGCCAGCGCCGAAAGGACAGTGACCACAGATACGCAGTATTTT. It specifies CASAERTVTTDTQYF.

The chain carries TRBV6-2 or TRBV6-3 and TRBJ2-3; 10 bases map to TRBD2. Germline values: CDR1 MNHEY, CDR2 SVGEGT. CDR3 size: 17 residues. V lost 4 bases and J lost 2; bases outside the gene matches: 9. Written as DNA, the CDR3 is TGTGCCAGCAGTTGGAGGGGAGCGGGGGGGAACACAGATACGCAGTATTTT. This translates into CASSWRGAGGNTDTQYF.

The gene calls are TRBV12-3 or TRBV12-4 and TRBJ1-2, with TRBD1 identical over 8 bases. CDR3 size: 13 residues. V shed 6 bases and J 7 bases; nucleotides not matched to a gene: 7. CDR3: CASSPTGGSGYTF. For the CDR3, the DNA is TGTGCCAGCAGCCCTACAGGGGGAAGTGGCTACACCTTC.

The chain carries TRBV9 and TRBJ1-6; the D is unclear. The CDR3 covers 14 residues. Per germline, CDR1 SGDLS and CDR2 YYNGEE. Trimming stripped 3 bases from V and 5 bases from J, with 9 bases between. The CDR3 is CASSAVPHNSPLHF. The CDR3 region has the DNA TGTGCCAGCAGCGCAGTCCCACATAATTCACCCCTCCACTTT. Full variable domain (remainder filled in from reference TRBV9 and TRBJ1-6): DSGVTQTPKHLITATGQRVTLRCSPRSGDLSVYWYQQSLDQGLQFLIQYYNGEERAKGNILERFSAQQFPDLHSELNLSSLELGDSALYFCASSAVPHNSPLHFGNGTRLTVT.

The chain couples TRBV4-2 to TRBJ1-4, with D possibly matching TRBD1 (6 bases). The germline CDR1 and CDR2 sequences are LGHNA and YNFKEQ. The V and J ends lost 0 bases and 4 bases respectively, with 12 bases between them. The CDR3 spans 16 residues. DNA of the CDR3: TGTGCCAGCAGCCAAGACGGAGGACAGCTTAATGAAAAACTGTTTTTT. Its protein is CASSQDGGQLNEKLFF.

The rearrangement uses TRBV7-3 and TRBJ2-5, with D tentatively TRBD2 (5 bases). V was shortened by 2 bases and J by 4 bases, with 8 bases between the two germline ends. The germline CDR1 and CDR2 sequences are SGHTA and FQGTGA. This CDR3 region has 13 residues. The CDR3 loop is CASSLGAGETQYF. In nucleotides, the CDR3 is TGTGCCAGCAGCTTAGGTGCGGGAGAGACCCAGTACTTC.

J is TRBJ1-1 and V is TRBV5-1; D uncertain. The CDR3 is 15 residues long. Germline values: CDR1 SGHRS, CDR2 YFSETQ. The V end lost 5 bases, the J end lost 4 bases, and 18 bases lay between the germline ends. CDR3 in DNA: TGCGCCAGCAGGACGAGGACGGAGGAAGGCACTGAAGCTTTCTTT. It encodes CASRTRTEEGTEAFF.

The chain is built from TRBV19 and TRBJ2-3; TRBD2 agrees at 8 bases. The V gene end was trimmed by 5 bases and the J gene end by 7 bases; junction bases not matched to a gene: 14. Germline CDR1 LNHDA, CDR2 SQIVND (reference sequence). The CDR3 has 16 residues. This CDR3 reads CASSPFSGTRGNTQYF. The CDR3 DNA reads as TGTGCCAGTAGTCCCTTTTCCGGGACTAGGGGGAATACGCAGTATTTT. The variable domain in full, with the rest retrieved from reference TRBV19 and TRBJ2-3, is DGGITQSPKYLFRKEGQNVTLSCEQNLNHDAMYWYRQDPGQGLRLIYYSQIVNDFQKGDIAEGYSVSREKKESFPLTVTSAQKNPTAFYLCASSPFSGTRGNTQYFGPGTRLTVL.

The chain employs TRBV25-1 and TRBJ1-2; the D gene is possibly TRBD1 (5 bases). Looked up from germline, CDR1 is MGHDK and CDR2 is SYGVNS. V lost 4 bases and J 4 bases, leaving 16 bases between the germline ends. The CDR3 length is 15 residues. The chain's CDR3 is CASSGLVGAGYGYTF. The DNA for the CDR3 is TGTGCCAGCAGTGGCCTGGTAGGGGCAGGCTATGGCTACACCTTC.

This clone was recorded only once. This chain links TRBV4-1 with TRBJ1-4, with D hard to call. Trimming took off 1 base at V and 8 bases at J, with 14 bases between the two ends. Germline values: CDR1 MGHRA, CDR2 YSYEKL. The CDR3 extends over 15 amino acids. In DNA, the CDR3 is TGCGCCAGCAGCCAAGTTGAGGCAGTAAGGGAAAAACTGTTTTTT. It codes for CASSQVEAVREKLFF.

The chain recombines TRBV6-5 with TRBJ1-5; TRBD1 is a possible D gene (5 bases). CDR3 length: 14 residues. Germline V gene data show CDR1 as MNHEY and CDR2 as SVGAGI. Trimming pared 10 bases from V and 2 bases from J, leaving 15 bases between. CDR3 amino acids: CATRPQGGNQPQHF. The DNA of the CDR3 is TGTGCCACCCGCCCCCAGGGTGGCAATCAGCCCCAGCATTTT.

V usage is TRBV5-4 and J usage is TRBJ1-3, with 10 bases lining up with TRBD1. CDR3 length: 15 amino acids. With 3 bases clipped from V and 2 bases from J, the junction kept 2 bases outside the gene matches. Germline V gene sequence: CDR1 SGHNT, CDR2 YYREEE (reference sequence). The CDR3 spells CASSSGTGAGNTIYF. The CDR3 DNA follows: TGTGCCAGCAGCTCAGGGACAGGGGCTGGAAACACCATATATTTT.

The chain employs TRBV12-3 or TRBV12-4 and TRBJ2-7; D not certain. The V and J ends lost 1 base and 6 bases respectively, with 10 bases between them. There are 13 residues in the CDR3. The CDR3 spells CASSLEEFREQYF. The CDR3 nucleotides read TGTGCCAGCAGTTTAGAGGAGTTCCGCGAGCAGTACTTC.